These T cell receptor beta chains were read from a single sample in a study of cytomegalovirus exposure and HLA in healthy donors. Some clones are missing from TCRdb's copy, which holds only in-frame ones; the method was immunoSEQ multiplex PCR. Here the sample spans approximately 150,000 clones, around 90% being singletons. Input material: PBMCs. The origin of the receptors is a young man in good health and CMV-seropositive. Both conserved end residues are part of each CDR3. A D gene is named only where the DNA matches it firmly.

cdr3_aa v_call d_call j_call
CATIRYENTEAFF TRBV28 - TRBJ1-1
CASSGRDSYEQYF TRBV6-1 - TRBJ2-7
CASSRGQGRFNSPLHF TRBV5-6 TRBD1 TRBJ1-6
CAWGWTGGYEQYF TRBV30 TRBD1 TRBJ2-7
CASSRPIQGWGTEAFF TRBV7-9 - TRBJ1-1
CASSLGVGDGYTF TRBV2 - TRBJ1-2
CASSMGLTYEQYF TRBV19 - TRBJ2-7
CASSRDRAGNTIYF TRBV6-5 TRBD1 TRBJ1-3
CASSQGLPGETQYF TRBV4-1 - TRBJ2-5
CASGLVGDYGYTF TRBV12-5 - TRBJ1-2
CASRRGAGSTDTQYF TRBV13 TRBD2 TRBJ2-3
CASSLNIDQPQHF TRBV14 - TRBJ1-5
CAISPGQGARKQYF TRBV10-3 TRBD1 TRBJ2-7
CASSSPGGSGANVLTF TRBV13 TRBD1 TRBJ2-6
CASSVKGVAFF TRBV2 - TRBJ1-1
CASNLRTGNQPQHF TRBV19 - TRBJ1-5
CASSSPADTQYF TRBV6-5 - TRBJ2-3
CASSRGGTEAFF TRBV18 - TRBJ1-1
CASSDGGLMNTEAFF TRBV4-1 - TRBJ1-1
CASRGVGENQPQHF TRBV5-1 - TRBJ1-5
CASSHRTSAGYTF TRBV4-1 - TRBJ1-2
CASSVRDTGEKLFF TRBV2 - TRBJ1-4
CASSITSNGIHNEQFF TRBV6-6 - TRBJ2-1
CSVERQGSSTDTQYF TRBV29-1 TRBD1 TRBJ2-3
CASSLGQGYNEQFF TRBV5-1 - TRBJ2-1
CASGAGEVGELFF TRBV11-3 TRBD2 TRBJ2-2
CASTQMGGEQYF TRBV6-5 - TRBJ2-7
CSAPEGYEQYF TRBV20-1 - TRBJ2-7
CASKAAGTDTQYF TRBV19 - TRBJ2-3
CASSEGENTEAFF TRBV6-1 - TRBJ1-1
CASSSPPGTGNEQFF TRBV7-9 TRBD1 TRBJ2-1
CASSLGGIHGYTF TRBV6-5 - TRBJ1-2
CASSVAGGPTDTQYF TRBV9 TRBD2 TRBJ2-3
CSAKQFSGNTIYF TRBV29-1 - TRBJ1-3
CATSREPTGGGQPQHF TRBV15 TRBD1 TRBJ1-5
CASRDREHTEAFF TRBV2 TRBD1 TRBJ1-1
CASSLGGDQPQHF TRBV5-1 - TRBJ1-5
CASSESSGRERGYTF TRBV6-1 - TRBJ1-2
CSVLQGITGELFF TRBV29-1 - TRBJ2-2
CASSRRTGGIDEQYF TRBV19 TRBD1 TRBJ2-7
CASSPSGGGYGYTF TRBV6-5 - TRBJ1-2
CASSLGTYRTGELFF TRBV7-4 - TRBJ2-2
CASSLQRSNTGELFF TRBV2 - TRBJ2-2
CAWSQGSYEQYF TRBV30 - TRBJ2-7
CASSLGATDYEQYF TRBV5-1 - TRBJ2-7
CAWSLTGVIGNTIYF TRBV30 TRBD1 TRBJ1-3
CASSEGLALRSYNEQFF TRBV25-1 TRBD2 TRBJ2-1
CASSDLSGGSNEQYF TRBV6-4 TRBD2 TRBJ2-7
CASSLGRGLAYEQYF TRBV5-6 - TRBJ2-7
CTSTLGRGGYNEQFF TRBV1 - TRBJ2-1
CASHLSLSTDTQYF TRBV2 - TRBJ2-3